Reported below is one T cell receptor (beta chain). Other nucleotide sequences from this sample produce the same CDR3. The source of the sample is a study of blood T cell repertoires in COVID-19. Repertoires were generated with immunoSEQ multiplex PCR, while TCRdb's copy carries only in-frame clones and drops some. The profile shows 400,000 to 500,000 clones, around nine tenths of them singletons. This CDR3 contains 14 residues. Germline V gene sequence: CDR1 LGHDT, CDR2 YNNKEL (reference sequence). The V and J ends lost 2 bases and 5 bases, in that order; junction bases with no gene match: 3. The chain has TRBV3-1 (or the pseudogene TRBV3-2) and TRBJ1-1, with 9 bases matching TRBD1. The TCR originated in a woman in her 40s who had recovered from COVID-19. Material for sequencing was PBMCs or T cells enriched from blood (not recorded which). CDR3 nucleotides: TGTGCCAGCAGCCAAACAGGGGGCCGGACTGAAGCTTTCTTT. It encodes CASSQTGGRTEAFF.